These 20 T cell receptor beta chains were sequenced from one sample in a study of naive and memory T cell subsets (dated by TCRdb to the late 2010s). What the authors observed across the whole study: Naive repertoires, especially CD8, contained a few larger clonotypes, possibly memory cells re-expressing CD45RA.

Which antigens these TCRs recognize remains unknown. The library came from UMI-ligation and nested PCR. Sequenced on an Illumina MiSeq. The beta constant-region primer was an equimolar mix of two oligonucleotides covering both TRBC1 and TRBC2. The ligated cDNA went through four rounds of PCR with nested alpha and beta constant-region primers together with the SP2 primer. TCRdb ran its own pipeline on the public reads, namely fastp trimming at Q25 and MiXCR clone calling, and kept in-frame beta chains. Merged by CDR3 protein, the rows form single entries marked with the most common genes and DNA. The sample table lists approximately 150,000 distinct CDR3 sequences, more than 15% of them with a count of one. The ten largest clonotypes hold about 0.57% of the sample. The specimen was naive CD8+ T cells from blood. This specimen's cell subset or site label, interpreted: naive T cells, CD45RA high CD27+. The receptors were sampled from a human donor in good health.

This clonotype turned up a few times. The chain carries TRBV20-1 and TRBJ2-7; D unresolved. The CDR3 is made up of 13 amino acids. Trimming stripped 7 bases from V and 4 bases from J, with 17 bases between. Germline V gene lookup returns CDR1 DFQATT and CDR2 SNEGSKA (reference sequence). CDR3 sequence reads: CSVTPSTRYEQYF. As DNA, the CDR3 is TGCAGTGTCACGCCTTCTACACGATACGAGCAGTACTTC.

The rearrangement joins TRBV5-1 to TRBJ2-1, with D tentatively TRBD2 (6 bases). The CDR3 contains 14 residues. The ends were cut back, 4 bases at V and 3 bases at J, with 11 bases in the middle. Germline V CDR1 and CDR2: SGHRS, YFSETQ. The CDR3 protein is CASSARDLYNEQFF. The CDR3 region has the DNA TGCGCCAGCAGCGCGCGGGATCTCTACAATGAGCAGTTCTTC.

This clonotype was counted a few times. This rearrangement joins TRBV7-6 to TRBJ2-5, with TRBD2 identical over 14 bases. Germline CDR1 reads SGHVS; CDR2 reads FNYEAQ. The V gene end was trimmed by 4 bases and the J gene end by 1 base; junction bases not matched to a gene: 5. The CDR3 extends over 17 amino acids. The CDR3 region has the DNA TGTGCCAGCAGCTCGGGACTAGCGGGAGAATCCCAAGAGACCCAGTACTTC. Translated: CASSSGLAGESQETQYF.

The chain recombines TRBV6-5 with TRBJ2-7; D assignment may be TRBD1 or TRBD2 (6 bases each). CDR1 and CDR2 (germline): MNHEY, SVGAGI. The CDR3 runs 16 residues. V lost 2 bases and J 3 bases, leaving 17 bases between the germline ends. The DNA for the CDR3 is TGTGCCAGCAGTTACGTCGGGGGCTCGCCCTACTACGAGCAGTACTTC. Residues: CASSYVGGSPYYEQYF.

The chain has TRBV24-1 and TRBJ2-1, with 9 nucleotides matching TRBD1. This CDR3 is 17 amino acids long. V shed 3 bases, J shed 7 bases, and the junction held 12 bases outside the gene matches. Per germline, CDR1 KGHDR and CDR2 SFDVKD. CDR3 DNA: TGTGCCACCAGTGATAATTACGACAGGGGGGTTTGGAATGAGCAGTTCTTC. Its protein product is CATSDNYDRGVWNEQFF.

This clonotype was detected only a few times. The chain joins TRBV15 to TRBJ1-4, with TRBD1 matching 7 bases. This CDR3 is built from 19 residues. V shed 0 bases, J shed 0 bases, and the junction held 10 bases outside the gene matches. Germline CDR1 LNHNV, CDR2 YYDKDF (reference sequence). CDR3 sequence reads: CATSRDYVTGSTTNEKLFF. In nucleotides, the CDR3 is TGTGCCACCAGCAGAGATTACGTGACAGGGTCTACAACTAATGAAAAACTGTTTTTT.

The chain uses TRBV12-3 or TRBV12-4 and TRBJ2-3; D gene uncertain. This CDR3 region has 14 residues. Trimming took off 0 bases at V and 4 bases at J, with 8 bases between the two ends. CDR3 sequence (DNA): TGTGCCAGCAGTTTAGCGTTCGGTCCAGATACGCAGTATTTT. Encoded protein: CASSLAFGPDTQYF.

The sample holds a few counts of this clonotype. The chain recombines TRBV7-9 with TRBJ1-6; 9 bases are a match to TRBD1. Germline CDR1 is SEHNR and CDR2 is FQNEAQ (reference sequence). This CDR3 has 16 residues. The V and J ends lost 10 bases and 10 bases, in that order; junction bases with no gene match: 17. This CDR3 reads CATSRTGAGVNSPLHF. For the CDR3, the DNA is TGTGCCACCTCTAGGACAGGGGCCGGGGTAAACTCACCCCTCCACTTT.

With regard to this clonotype: The junction differs from germline at one of its ends, possibly a read error. V usage is TRBV13 and J usage is TRBJ2-3, with D tentatively TRBD1 or TRBD2 (5 bases each). The CDR3 runs to 17 residues. Germline V lookup: CDR1 PRHDT, CDR2 FYEKMQ (reference sequence). The CDR3 reads CVSSFFLSGASTDTQYF. The CDR3 DNA is TGTGTCAGCAGCTTTTTTTTATCCGGGGCGAGCACAGATACGCAGTATTTT.

This clonotype was detected only a few times. Here the CDR3 DNA reads TGTGCCAGTCACTCCCTCGGGGATATCTCCTACGAGCAGTACTTC. Residues: CASHSLGDISYEQYF. The chain employs TRBV6-2 or TRBV6-3 and TRBJ2-7, with D possibly TRBD2 on 5 matching bases. CDR3 length: 15 residues. V was shortened by 9 bases and J by 0 bases, with 18 bases between the two germline ends. The germline CDR1 and CDR2 sequences are MNHEY and SVGEGT.

As for this clonotype: The junction departs from germline at one end; a sequencing error may be responsible. The chain has TRBV2 and TRBJ2-5; 9 bases match TRBD2. The length of the CDR3 is 16 residues. Looked up from germline, CDR1 is SNHLY and CDR2 is FYNNEI. Here the CDR3 reads CASSEALAGIQETQCF. Here the CDR3 DNA reads TGTGCCAGCAGTGAAGCGCTAGCGGGGATCCAAGAGACCCAGTGCTTC.

Comments on this clonotype: A junction boundary mismatches the germline segment, possibly from a read error. The rearrangement uses TRBV5-6 and TRBJ2-3; D remains ambiguous. The CDR3 is 12 amino acids. CDR1 is SGHDT, CDR2 YYEEEE, per germline. DNA of the CDR3: TGTGCCAGCAGATTGGGGACAGATACGCAGTATTTT. Encoded protein: CASRLGTDTQYF.

V is TRBV29-1 and J is TRBJ2-7, with D perhaps matching TRBD1 (5 bases). The CDR3 contains 14 residues. V was cut by 2 bases and J by 1 base, with 12 bases left in between. CDR1 and CDR2 (germline): SQVTM, ANQGSEA. The CDR3 is CSVELRGRSYEQYF. As DNA, the CDR3 is TGCAGCGTTGAATTAAGGGGCCGGTCCTACGAGCAGTACTTC.

This chain joins TRBV19 and TRBJ1-2, with a tentative D call TRBD1 (6 bases). This CDR3 has 11 residues. Germline V gene lookup returns CDR1 LNHDA and CDR2 SQIVND (reference sequence). Deletions cut 6 bases from V and 8 bases from J, with 10 bases between. The CDR3 sequence is CASSGGLGYTF. The CDR3 DNA sequence: TGTGCCAGTAGCGGGGGGCTCGGCTACACCTTC.

V and J are TRBV4-1 and TRBJ1-1; D gene ambiguous. There are 13 residues in the CDR3. Trimming took 1 base from V and 8 from J, leaving 11 bases between them. The germline gives CDR1 MGHRA, CDR2 YSYEKL. The CDR3 DNA reads TGCGCCAGCAGCCAAGGGATCCCCGTCGAAGCTTTCTTT. Translated, it gives CASSQGIPVEAFF.

This chain links TRBV5-1 with TRBJ2-1; 7 bases map to TRBD2. Germline-derived CDR1 and CDR2 are SGHRS and YFSETQ. This CDR3 region has 15 residues. The J segment lost 6 bases and the V segment lost 2 bases, leaving 8 bases of the junction unmatched. The CDR3 bases are TGCGCCAGCAGCTTCCCTAGCGGTGGGGCCAATGAGCAGTTCTTC. It encodes CASSFPSGGANEQFF.

CDR3 sequence: CSVANEKLFF. Here the CDR3 DNA reads TGCAGCGTCGCTAATGAAAAACTGTTTTTT. This sequence joins TRBV29-1 and TRBJ1-4; D gene uncertain. V dropped 6 bases and J dropped 3 bases, with 2 bases sitting between them. Germline values: CDR1 SQVTM, CDR2 ANQGSEA. This CDR3 comprises 10 residues.

This clonotype occurred a few times. The V call is TRBV6-2 or TRBV6-3, the J call TRBJ2-1, with D hard to call. The germline CDR1 and CDR2 sequences are MNHEY and SVGEGT. The CDR3 runs to 12 residues. V was trimmed by 0 bases and J by 10 bases, leaving 7 bases between them. CDR3 sequence (DNA): TGTGCCAGCAGTTACTCGAATCCAGAGCAGTTCTTC. Translation: CASSYSNPEQFF.

This chain links TRBV3-1 with TRBJ1-1; D perhaps matches TRBD1 (6 bases). The length of the CDR3 is 15 residues. The V end was cut by 5 bases, the J end by 6 bases, with 19 bases between. Germline CDR1 reads LGHDT; CDR2 reads YNNKEL (reference sequence). The CDR3 sequence: CASSRQRTDHPEAFF. DNA for the CDR3: TGTGCCAGCAGCAGGCAACGGACAGACCATCCTGAAGCTTTCTTT.

This clonotype turned up a few times. The CDR3 DNA reads as TGTGCCAGCAGCCCCTTGGGGGAGTGGGTATACGAGCAGTACTTC. This codes for CASSPLGEWVYEQYF. The V gene is TRBV7-2, the J gene TRBJ2-7, with D tentatively TRBD1 or TRBD2 (5 bases each). Germline CDR1 SGHTA, CDR2 FQGNSA. Trimming shortened V by 5 bases and J by 4 bases, and 18 bases separated the two germline ends. The length of the CDR3 is 15 residues.